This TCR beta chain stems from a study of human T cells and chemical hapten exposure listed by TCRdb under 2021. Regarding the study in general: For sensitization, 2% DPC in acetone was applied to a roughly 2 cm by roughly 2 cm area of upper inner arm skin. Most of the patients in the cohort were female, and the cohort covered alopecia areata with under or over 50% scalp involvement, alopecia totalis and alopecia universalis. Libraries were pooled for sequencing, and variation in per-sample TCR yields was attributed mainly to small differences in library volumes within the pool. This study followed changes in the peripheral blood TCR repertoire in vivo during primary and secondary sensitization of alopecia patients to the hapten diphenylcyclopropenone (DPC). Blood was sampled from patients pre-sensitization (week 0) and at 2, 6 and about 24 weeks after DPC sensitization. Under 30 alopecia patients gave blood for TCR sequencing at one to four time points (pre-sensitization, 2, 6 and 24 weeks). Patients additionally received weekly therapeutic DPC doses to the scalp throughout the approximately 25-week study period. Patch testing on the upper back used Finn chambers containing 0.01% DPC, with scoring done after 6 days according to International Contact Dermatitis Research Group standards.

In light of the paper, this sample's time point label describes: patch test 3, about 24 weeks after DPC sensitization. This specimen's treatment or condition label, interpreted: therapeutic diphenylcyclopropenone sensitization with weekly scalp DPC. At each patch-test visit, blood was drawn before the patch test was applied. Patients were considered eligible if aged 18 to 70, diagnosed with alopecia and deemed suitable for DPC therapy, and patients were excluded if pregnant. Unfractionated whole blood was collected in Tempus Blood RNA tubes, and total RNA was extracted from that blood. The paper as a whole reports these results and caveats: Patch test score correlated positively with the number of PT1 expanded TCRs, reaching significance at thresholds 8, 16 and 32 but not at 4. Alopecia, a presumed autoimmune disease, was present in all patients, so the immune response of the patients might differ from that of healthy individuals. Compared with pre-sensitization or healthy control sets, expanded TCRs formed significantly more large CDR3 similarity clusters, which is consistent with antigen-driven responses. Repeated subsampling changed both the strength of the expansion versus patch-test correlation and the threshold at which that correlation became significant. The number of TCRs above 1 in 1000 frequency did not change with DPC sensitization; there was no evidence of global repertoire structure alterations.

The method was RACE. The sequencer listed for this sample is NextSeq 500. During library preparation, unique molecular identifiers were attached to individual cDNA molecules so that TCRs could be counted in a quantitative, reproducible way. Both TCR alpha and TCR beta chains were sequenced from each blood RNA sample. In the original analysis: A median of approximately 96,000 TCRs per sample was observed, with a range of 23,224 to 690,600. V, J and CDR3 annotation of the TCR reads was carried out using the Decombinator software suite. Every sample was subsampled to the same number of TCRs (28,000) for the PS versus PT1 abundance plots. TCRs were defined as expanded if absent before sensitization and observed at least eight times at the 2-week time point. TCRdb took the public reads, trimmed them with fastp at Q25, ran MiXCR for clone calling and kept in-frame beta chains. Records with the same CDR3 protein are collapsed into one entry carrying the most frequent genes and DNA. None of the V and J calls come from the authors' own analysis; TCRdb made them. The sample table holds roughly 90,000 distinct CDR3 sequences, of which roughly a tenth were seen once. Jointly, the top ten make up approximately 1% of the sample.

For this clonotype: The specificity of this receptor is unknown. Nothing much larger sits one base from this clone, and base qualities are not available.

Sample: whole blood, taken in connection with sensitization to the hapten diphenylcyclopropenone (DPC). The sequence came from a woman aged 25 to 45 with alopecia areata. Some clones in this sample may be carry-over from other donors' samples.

The CDR3 protein: CASILSGVDTEAFF. The nucleotide sequence is given as TGTGCCAGCATCCTAAGCGGGGTCGACACTGAAGCTTTCTTT. The chain links TRBV12-3 or TRBV12-4 with TRBJ1-1; confidence is insufficient to name the D gene. V drops 7 bases and J drops 3 bases, leaving 15 bases in between. From cysteine to phenylalanine, the CDR3 is 14 amino acids long. Of the read, only the CDR3 DNA is kept; its 42 bases are in frame from base 1.